Below are 11 T cell receptor beta chains sequenced from a single sample in a study of T cell repertoires in cytomegalovirus infection. Their antigens are not known. TCRdb recomputed calls from the reads with MiXCR, one row per CDR3 protein. The table includes about 130,000 distinct CDR3 sequences, around 25% detected once. Sequenced sample: PBMCs, sequenced either directly or after in vitro stimulation (not recorded which). The origin of the receptors is a human donor in good health (CMV status not recorded). Some clones in this sample may be carry-over from other donors' samples.

The chain recombines TRBV7-2 with TRBJ2-3, with TRBD1 as a possible D gene (5 bases). Per germline, CDR1 SGHTA and CDR2 FQGNSA. Trimming pared 5 bases from V and 3 bases from J, leaving 15 bases between. CDR3 length equals 15 residues. CDR3 in DNA: TGTGCCAGCAGCCCACTGGGGCGCCGAACAGATACGCAGTATTTT. Its protein is CASSPLGRRTDTQYF.

V is TRBV5-1 and J is TRBJ2-7, with a weak D call TRBD2 (5 bases). Germline V CDR1 and CDR2: SGHRS, YFSETQ. V was pared by 2 bases and J by 3 bases, with 12 bases between. The CDR3 loop spans 14 amino acids. The CDR3 region is CASSLDSGYYEQYF. The CDR3 region has the DNA TGCGCCAGCAGCTTAGATTCGGGGTACTACGAGCAGTACTTC.

This chain connects TRBV7-2 to TRBJ1-1; D remains unclear. This CDR3 is built from 14 residues. The germline V gene has CDR1 SGHTA and CDR2 FQGNSA. V was pared by 1 base and J by 5 bases, with 11 bases between. The CDR3, as DNA: TGTGCCAGCAGCTTAGAGGTGGTATCAACTGAAGCTTTCTTT. This translates into CASSLEVVSTEAFF.

This clonotype was observed a single time. V is TRBV12-3 or TRBV12-4 and J is TRBJ1-1, with D uncertain. V was trimmed by 4 bases and J by 5 bases, leaving 5 bases between them. The CDR3 is made up of 11 amino acids. The CDR3 DNA reads TGTGCCAGCAGTTCCTCAACTGAAGCTTTCTTT. The encoded protein is CASSSSTEAFF.

This clonotype has just a few counts. This rearrangement joins TRBV4-1 to TRBJ2-5; no reliable D call. Germline CDR1 is MGHRA and CDR2 is YSYEKL. This CDR3 spans 17 amino acids. V shed 3 bases and J shed 2 bases, with 19 bases lying between them. In nucleotides, the CDR3 is TGCGCCAGCAGCCACCGGACCGTAAGACTGTCTCAAGAGACCCAGTACTTC. As protein: CASSHRTVRLSQETQYF.

This clonotype occurred many times. The chain recombines TRBV6-1 with TRBJ1-5, with 7 positions matching TRBD1. This CDR3 has 15 amino acids. Per germline, CDR1 MNHNS and CDR2 SASEGT. Losses at the gene ends were 0 bases for V and 4 bases for J; bases not matched to a gene: 3. The CDR3 is CASSEAGQQNQPQHF. In DNA, the CDR3 is TGTGCCAGCAGTGAAGCGGGACAGCAGAATCAGCCCCAGCATTTT.

V usage is TRBV24-1 and J usage is TRBJ2-1; D is unclear. This CDR3 spans 13 amino acids. The V end was cut by 3 bases, the J end by 0 bases, with 2 bases between. CDR1 is KGHDR, CDR2 SFDVKD, per germline. Written as DNA, the CDR3 is TGTGCCACCAGTGATCTCTCCTACAATGAGCAGTTCTTC. Protein: CATSDLSYNEQFF.

This clonotype was seen only a few times. The V and J genes are TRBV18 and TRBJ1-1; TRBD1 might be the D (5 bases). V dropped 3 bases and J dropped 8 bases, with 10 bases sitting between them. The CDR3 has 12 residues. Germline V gene data show CDR1 as KGHSH and CDR2 as LQKENI. The CDR3 protein is CASSPGTDEAFF. The CDR3 coding sequence is TGTGCCAGCTCACCGGGGACTGACGAAGCTTTCTTT.

This clonotype appeared a few times. V gene TRBV4-3 combines with J gene TRBJ1-2; no firm D call. The CDR3 is made up of 15 amino acids. V shed 1 base and J shed 3 bases, with 12 bases lying between them. Germline V CDR1 and CDR2: LGHNA, YSLEER. The CDR3 loop reads CASSQVWPPDYGYTF. CDR3 nucleotide sequence: TGCGCCAGCAGCCAAGTATGGCCTCCAGACTATGGCTACACCTTC.

This clonotype was counted a few times. V and J are TRBV18 and TRBJ2-3, with D maybe TRBD2 (6 bases). Trimming took off 6 bases at V and 8 bases at J, with 18 bases between the two ends. CDR3 size: 14 residues. Germline loops: CDR1 KGHSH, CDR2 LQKENI. The CDR3 loop is CASSPVAEGTTQYF. The CDR3 nucleotides read TGTGCCAGCTCCCCCGTAGCGGAGGGGACTACGCAGTATTTT.

The V gene is TRBV29-1, the J gene TRBJ2-1, with 16 bases identical to TRBD2. Germline assignment: CDR1 SQVTM and CDR2 ANQGSEA. The CDR3 covers 21 residues. The junction had 18 bases not matched to a gene; V was cut back by 6 bases and J by 1 base. Written as DNA, the CDR3 is TGCAGCGTACGCGGGACTAGCGGGAGGGCCGGTTCCCCTCTGTCCTACAATGAGCAGTTCTTC. Translating gives CSVRGTSGRAGSPLSYNEQFF.